Below, 12 T cell receptor beta chains from the same sample are listed, as sequenced in a study of blood T cells in healthy people across ages (dated by TCRdb to about 2015). Library method: 5' RACE. A second PCR of roughly 7 to 11 cycles was performed with a sample-barcoded 5' primer and a J-beta primer mix. The public reads were run again by TCRdb, first through fastp at Q25 and then through MiXCR, and only productive beta chains were kept. Each CDR3 protein gets just one entry, which takes the most common genes and DNA from the rows behind it. The sample includes around 1,900,000 distinct CDR3 sequences, with approximately 39% observed a single time. 20% to 25% of the sample comes from the top ten. Specimen: blood. Every receptor here comes from a human donor in good health.

This clonotype was counted between two and nine times. This rearrangement joins TRBV4-1 to TRBJ2-1; 7 bases are a match to TRBD1. Germline V gene sequence: CDR1 MGHRA, CDR2 YSYEKL. This CDR3 region has 16 residues. The trim removed 1 base at V and 6 bases at J, leaving 9 bases unmatched. DNA for the CDR3: TGCGCCAGCAGCCAAGCCGGATGGGACAGTACCAATGAGCAGTTCTTC. The encoded protein is CASSQAGWDSTNEQFF.

The rearrangement uses TRBV2 and TRBJ2-5; D is uncertain. From germline, CDR1 is SNHLY and CDR2 FYNNEI. V was cut by 5 bases and J by 0 bases, with 10 bases left in between. The CDR3 length is 14 residues. The CDR3 loop is CASSQELYQETQYF. CDR3 in DNA: TGTGCCAGCAGTCAAGAACTGTACCAAGAGACCCAGTACTTC.

The V call is TRBV9, the J call TRBJ2-3; possibly TRBD2 for D (7 bases). The V end lost 3 bases, the J end lost 2 bases, and 16 bases lay between the germline ends. The CDR3 sequence is 16 residues long. Germline values: CDR1 SGDLS, CDR2 YYNGEE. CDR3 DNA sequence: TGTGCCAGCAGCGCCTGGGGAGGGGGATACACAGATACGCAGTATTTT. As protein: CASSAWGGGYTDTQYF.

Comments on this clonotype: The junction does not match germline at one end; this may be a read error. The chain has TRBV5-1 and TRBJ2-3; 7 bases agree with TRBD1. CDR1 is SGHRS, CDR2 YFSETQ, per germline. CDR3 length: 15 amino acids. CDR3 nucleotide sequence: TGCGCCAGCAGCTGGACCGACGACGGGACAGTTACGCAGTATTTT. Its protein is CASSWTDDGTVTQYF. Combining the CDR3 with reference TRBV5-1 and TRBJ2-3 gives the whole variable domain KAGVTQTPRYLIKTRGQQVTLSCSPISGHRSVSWYQQTPGQGLQFLFEYFSETQRNKGNFPGRFSGRQFSNSRSEMNVSTLELGDSALYLCASSWTDDGTVTQYFGPGTRLTVL.

The V gene is TRBV19, the J gene TRBJ2-7, with D tentatively TRBD1 (5 bases). Germline assignment: CDR1 LNHDA and CDR2 SQIVND (reference sequence). This CDR3 has 15 residues. The V end lost 2 bases, the J end lost 1 base, and 12 bases lay between the germline ends. For the CDR3, the DNA is TGTGCCAGTAGTATATCCCCGACAGCATCCTACGAGCAGTACTTC. Protein: CASSISPTASYEQYF.

The chain has TRBV29-1 and TRBJ2-1, with 14 bases identical to TRBD2. Germline CDR1 is SQVTM and CDR2 is ANQGSEA. The trim removed 7 bases at V and 2 bases at J, leaving 4 bases unmatched. The CDR3 has 15 amino acids. The CDR3 nucleotides read TGCAGCGCTGGACTAGCGGGGGGAGCCTACAATGAGCAGTTCTTC. As protein: CSAGLAGGAYNEQFF.

The chain links TRBV4-2 to TRBJ1-5; D unresolved. Per the germline V gene, CDR1 is LGHNA and CDR2 is YNFKEQ. This CDR3 region has 15 residues. V was shortened by 5 bases and J by 2 bases, with 13 bases between the two germline ends. The DNA for the CDR3 is TGTGCCAGCAGCGGCCCTGGGAGAGGCAATCAGCCCCAGCATTTT. Protein sequence: CASSGPGRGNQPQHF.

The V call is TRBV15, the J call TRBJ2-4; TRBD2 might be the D (6 bases). Germline CDR1 LNHNV, CDR2 YYDKDF (reference sequence). The CDR3 contains 15 residues. With 1 base removed from V and 1 base from J, the gap between germline ends came to 8 bases. The CDR3 region is CATSRVEGAKNIQYF. In DNA, the CDR3 is TGTGCCACCAGCAGAGTGGAGGGCGCCAAAAACATTCAGTACTTC.

This clonotype was detected many times. The chain is built from TRBV3-1 and TRBJ1-2; tentatively, D is TRBD1 (5 bases). Trimming stripped 4 bases from V and 8 bases from J, with 11 bases between. CDR1 is LGHDT and CDR2 is YNNKEL in the germline V gene (reference sequence). The length of the CDR3 is 12 residues. Written as DNA, the CDR3 is TGTGCCAGCAGCCCTTCTAGGGGCGGCTACACCTTC. It translates to CASSPSRGGYTF.

The V gene is TRBV4-1, the J gene TRBJ2-5; D is possibly TRBD1 or TRBD2 (5 bases each). The closer fit of TRBJ2-7 to the DNA end suggests the J call may be wrong. Per the germline V gene, CDR1 is MGHRA and CDR2 is YSYEKL. This CDR3 has 15 residues. In nucleotides, the CDR3 is TGCGCCAGCAGCCAAGAAGGGTGGGGGTTCTACGAGCAGTACTTC. It is translated as CASSQEGWGFYEQYF.

The chain combines TRBV5-1 with TRBJ2-3; maybe TRBD2 (6 bases). Germline CDR1 and CDR2: SGHRS and YFSETQ. There are 14 residues in the CDR3. The ends were cut back, 4 bases at V and 4 bases at J, with 13 bases in the middle. Here the CDR3 reads CASSPGGEADTQYF. CDR3 DNA sequence: TGCGCCAGCAGCCCCGGGGGTGAGGCAGATACGCAGTATTTT. Full variable domain (outside the CDR3, taken from reference TRBV5-1 and TRBJ2-3): KAGVTQTPRYLIKTRGQQVTLSCSPISGHRSVSWYQQTPGQGLQFLFEYFSETQRNKGNFPGRFSGRQFSNSRSEMNVSTLELGDSALYLCASSPGGEADTQYFGPGTRLTVL.

The rearrangement uses TRBV6-2 or TRBV6-3 and TRBJ2-2; D unclear. Germline V CDR1 and CDR2: MNHEY, SVGEGT. The CDR3 spans 12 residues. Trimming pared 8 bases from V and 7 bases from J, leaving 11 bases between. The CDR3 DNA is TGTGCCAGCCGGACGTTAAGCGGGGAGCTGTTTTTT. Its translation is CASRTLSGELFF.